This T cell receptor beta chain is from a study of shared clonotypes between healthy human individuals. This CDR3 has 14 residues. The germline V gene encodes CDR1 LNHDA and CDR2 SQIVND (reference sequence). V was clipped by 5 bases and J by 0 bases; unmatched bases: 4. Method: immunoSEQ multiplex PCR; TCRdb's copy keeps in-frame clones and lacks some. This table holds some 490,000 clones, roughly 80% found once. Sequenced input: PBMCs. This chain connects TRBV19 to TRBJ2-7; 7 nucleotides agree with TRBD2. This receptor was taken from a woman in her thirties or forties in good health. Some clones in this sample may be carry-over from other donors' samples. The CDR3 region is CASSVAGLSYEQYF. The CDR3 coding sequence is TGTGCCAGTAGTGTAGCGGGCCTCTCCTACGAGCAGTACTTC. Looking up the rest from reference TRBV19 and TRBJ2-7 gives the full variable domain: DGGITQSPKYLFRKEGQNVTLSCEQNLNHDAMYWYRQDPGQGLRLIYYSQIVNDFQKGDIAEGYSVSREKKESFPLTVTSAQKNPTAFYLCASSVAGLSYEQYFGPGTRLTVT.